Each of the 9 T cell receptor beta chains below was sequenced from the same sample in a study of cytomegalovirus exposure and HLA in healthy donors. This table comes from immunoSEQ multiplex PCR, and its TCRdb copy is limited to in-frame clones, with some not included. The sample lists roughly 330,000 clones, about nine tenths occurring once. Material for sequencing was PBMCs. The origin of the receptors is a woman in her twenties or thirties in good health and CMV-seropositive.

This chain links TRBV5-1 with TRBJ1-4, with unresolved D. Trimming removed 0 bases at V and 8 bases at J, with 14 bases between. The CDR3 covers 15 residues. Germline V gene lookup returns CDR1 SGHRS and CDR2 YFSETQ. CDR3: CASSLGPDTPEKLFF. The CDR3 nucleotides are TGCGCCAGCAGCTTGGGTCCCGACACTCCGGAAAAACTGTTTTTT.

The gene calls are TRBV20-1 and TRBJ2-3, with a possible D match to TRBD1 (5 bases). V was shortened by 8 bases and J by 6 bases, with 9 bases between the two germline ends. Germline V gene lookup returns CDR1 DFQATT and CDR2 SNEGSKA (reference sequence). CDR3 size: 10 residues. The CDR3 nucleotides are TGCAGTACCTGGGGCGATACGCAGTATTTT. This translates into CSTWGDTQYF.

The genes are TRBV7-9 and TRBJ2-7; D not resolved. Germline V gene lookup returns CDR1 SEHNR and CDR2 FQNEAQ (reference sequence). Trimming took off 5 bases at V and 2 bases at J, with 7 bases between the two ends. The length of the CDR3 is 12 residues. This chain's CDR3 is CASSPKAYEQYF. The CDR3 nucleotides read TGTGCCAGCAGCCCCAAGGCCTACGAGCAGTACTTC.

The J gene is TRBJ2-3, the V gene TRBV2; 9 bases match TRBD2. V lost 6 bases and J lost 0; bases outside the gene matches: 7. The germline V gene has CDR1 SNHLY and CDR2 FYNNEI. The CDR3 spans 16 residues. The CDR3 protein is CASRLAGGTSTDTQYF. Written as DNA, the CDR3 is TGTGCCAGCAGATTGGCGGGGGGGACTAGCACAGATACGCAGTATTTT.

The chain links TRBV4-3 to TRBJ1-1; no clear D. The CDR3 sequence is 13 residues long. Trimming cost V 1 base and J 7 bases, with 10 bases left between them. Germline V gives CDR1 LGHNA, CDR2 YSLEER. This CDR3 reads CASSQVRPGEAFF. CDR3 bases: TGCGCCAGCAGCCAAGTCCGGCCAGGTGAAGCTTTCTTT.

V usage is TRBV9 and J usage is TRBJ2-1, with D perhaps TRBD2 (6 bases). Per the germline V gene, CDR1 is SGDLS and CDR2 is YYNGEE. The ends were cut back, 4 bases at V and 7 bases at J, with 18 bases in the middle. There are 15 residues in the CDR3. CDR3 region: CASSTFARAGNEQFF. The CDR3 nucleotides are TGTGCCAGCAGCACCTTTGCCCGGGCGGGGAATGAGCAGTTCTTC.

The J gene is TRBJ2-1, the V gene TRBV5-6, with 10 bases fitting TRBD2. Trimming at V came to 4 bases and at J to 6 bases, leaving 10 bases not matched to a gene. From germline, CDR1 is SGHDT and CDR2 YYEEEE. The CDR3 is 16 residues long. The CDR3 is CASSPGLADLTNEQFF. CDR3 nucleotides: TGTGCCAGCAGCCCCGGACTAGCGGACCTTACCAATGAGCAGTTCTTC. Drawing the rest from reference TRBV5-6 and TRBJ2-1, the complete variable domain is DAGVTQSPTHLIKTRGQQVTLRCSPKSGHDTVSWYQQALGQGPQFIFQYYEEEERQRGNFPDRFSGHQFPNYSSELNVNALLLGDSALYLCASSPGLADLTNEQFFGPGTRLTVL.

This chain links TRBV7-6 with TRBJ2-5, with D uncertain. V was shortened by 6 bases and J by 3 bases, with 8 bases between the two germline ends. Germline values: CDR1 SGHVS, CDR2 FNYEAQ. This CDR3 comprises 12 residues. This CDR3 reads CASRSGKETQYF. The DNA for the CDR3 is TGTGCCAGCAGGTCTGGGAAAGAGACCCAGTACTTC.

The CDR3 region has the DNA TGTGCCTGGAGCGACTATTCGGGGCTTGAGCAGTACTTC. It translates to CAWSDYSGLEQYF. J is TRBJ2-7 and V is TRBV30; D is tentatively TRBD1 or TRBD2 (5 bases each). Germline V gene data show CDR1 as GTSNPN and CDR2 as SVGIG (reference sequence). The CDR3 is 13 amino acids. V dropped 3 bases and J dropped 7 bases, with 16 bases sitting between them.